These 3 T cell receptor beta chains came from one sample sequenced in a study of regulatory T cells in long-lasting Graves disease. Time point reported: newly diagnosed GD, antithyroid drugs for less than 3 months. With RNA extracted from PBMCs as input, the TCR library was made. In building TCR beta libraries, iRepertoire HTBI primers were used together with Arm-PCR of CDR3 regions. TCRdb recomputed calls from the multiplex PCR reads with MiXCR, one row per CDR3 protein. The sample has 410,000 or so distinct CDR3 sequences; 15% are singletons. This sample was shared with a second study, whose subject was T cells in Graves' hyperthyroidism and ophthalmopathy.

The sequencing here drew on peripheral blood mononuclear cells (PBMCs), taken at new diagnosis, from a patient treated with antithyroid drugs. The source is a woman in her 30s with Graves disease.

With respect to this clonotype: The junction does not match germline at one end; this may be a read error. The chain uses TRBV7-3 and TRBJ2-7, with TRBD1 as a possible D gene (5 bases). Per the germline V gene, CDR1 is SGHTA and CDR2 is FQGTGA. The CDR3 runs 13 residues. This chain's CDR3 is CASSLGASYGQYF. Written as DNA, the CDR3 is TGTGCCAGCAGCTTAGGGGCATCCTACGGGCAGTACTTC.

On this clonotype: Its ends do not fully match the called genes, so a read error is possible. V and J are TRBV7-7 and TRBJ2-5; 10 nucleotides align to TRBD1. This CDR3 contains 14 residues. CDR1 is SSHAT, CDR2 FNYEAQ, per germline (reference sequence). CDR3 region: CASSLVGTGEPQYF. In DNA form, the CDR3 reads TGTGCTAGCAGCTTAGTCGGGACAGGGGAACCCCAGTACTTC. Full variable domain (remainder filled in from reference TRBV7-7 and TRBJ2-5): GAGVSQSPRYKVTKRGQDVTLRCDPISSHATLYWYQQALGQGPEFLTYFNYEAQPDKSGLPSDRFSAERPEGSISTLTIQRTEQRDSAMYRCASSLVGTGEPQYFGPGTRLLVL.

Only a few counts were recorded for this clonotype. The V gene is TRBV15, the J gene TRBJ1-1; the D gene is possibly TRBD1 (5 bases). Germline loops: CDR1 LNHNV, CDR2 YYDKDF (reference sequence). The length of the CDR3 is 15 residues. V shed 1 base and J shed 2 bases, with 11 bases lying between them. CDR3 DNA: TGTGCCACCAGCAGAGCCCGAACAGGAAACACTGAAGCTTTCTTT. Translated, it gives CATSRARTGNTEAFF.